This TCR beta chain was documented in a study of CD8+ T cells in alopecia areata. Study overall: Tofacitinib ran 6 to 18 months, followed by 6 months off drug. Study-level results: Lesional tissue from the scalp (especially in alopecia totalis/universalis) showed higher clonality than normal scalp. Scalp clonality and expanded CD8+ clones among the top 100 fell significantly with tofacitinib. Researchers reported that TCR sharing among patients proved less clear than in mice, possibly HLA-linked.

Sequencing relied on a cDNA template that was reverse transcribed from extracted RNA. Assay used: immunoSEQ multiplex PCR; TCRdb lists only in-frame clones, some missing. The sample shows under 250,000 clones, less than 75% of them seen only once. In germline, CDR1 is GTSNPN, CDR2 SVGIG (reference sequence). V shed 4 bases and J 7 bases; nucleotides not matched to a gene: 12. The CDR3 runs to 16 residues. As to treatment: oral pan-JAK inhibitor, 5-10 mg twice daily. About this clone itself: Antigen: not known.

The TCR comes from a human donor with alopecia areata. The chain is built from TRBV30 and TRBJ2-3; 12 bases map to TRBD1. The specimen comprised CD4+ T cells sorted from blood, sampled at week 4, from a patient treated with tofacitinib. CDR3 in amino acids: CAWTDGTGGFLNTQYF. DNA for the CDR3: TGTGCCTGGACCGATGGGACAGGGGGCTTTCTGAATACGCAGTATTTT.